This T cell receptor beta chain comes out of a study of Ad26.COV2.S vaccination and SARS-CoV-2 variants. Study-level information: Dosing was one shot or two shots 56 days apart.

CDR3 length: 14 amino acids. V lost 2 bases to trimming and J lost 7 bases; unmatched junction nucleotides: 6. The germline V gene encodes CDR1 MDHEN and CDR2 SYDVKM. Broader study findings: Non-spike TCR breadth was similar in vaccine and placebo recipients.

TCRdb's table, derived via immunoSEQ multiplex PCR, lists solely in-frame clones and lacks some. The sample shows some 400,000 clones, around 89% of them seen only once. In the case of this clone: No antigen is known for it.

The treatment is: about 20 received Ad26.COV2.S at low or high dose, single or two shots; roughly five received placebo; per-sample allocation not given. Following the first vaccine or placebo injection, samples were taken on day 63. A Boston adult aged 18-55 years was the donor. The receptor was isolated from a person between 18 and 65 years old who received the Ad26.COV2.S COVID-19 vaccine or a placebo. The specimen was peripheral blood, collected in a trial of Ad26.COV2.S vaccine versus placebo. This chain uses TRBV28 with TRBJ1-2; 8 bases align to TRBD1. The CDR3 loop reads CASSLGYRGGGYTF. Written as DNA, the CDR3 is TGTGCCAGCAGTTTAGGGTACAGGGGGGGTGGCTACACCTTC.